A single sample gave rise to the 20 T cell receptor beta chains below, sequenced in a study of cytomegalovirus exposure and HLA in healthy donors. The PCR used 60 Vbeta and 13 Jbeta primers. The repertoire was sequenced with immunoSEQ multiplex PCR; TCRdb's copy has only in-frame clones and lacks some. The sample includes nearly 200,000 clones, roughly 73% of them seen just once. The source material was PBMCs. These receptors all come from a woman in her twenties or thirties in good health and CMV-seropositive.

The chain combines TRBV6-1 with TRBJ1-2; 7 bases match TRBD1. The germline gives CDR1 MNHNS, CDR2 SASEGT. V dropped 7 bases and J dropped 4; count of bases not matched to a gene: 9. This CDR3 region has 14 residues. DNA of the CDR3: TGTGCCAGCACCCCGACAGGGTATGGCTATGGCTACACCTTC. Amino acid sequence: CASTPTGYGYGYTF.

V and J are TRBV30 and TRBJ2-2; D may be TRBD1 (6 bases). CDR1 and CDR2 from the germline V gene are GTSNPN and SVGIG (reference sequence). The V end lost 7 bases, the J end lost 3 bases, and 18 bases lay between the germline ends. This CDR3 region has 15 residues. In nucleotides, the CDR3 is TGTGCCTTGAAAATCGGGACACTATACACCGGGGAGCTGTTTTTT. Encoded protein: CALKIGTLYTGELFF.

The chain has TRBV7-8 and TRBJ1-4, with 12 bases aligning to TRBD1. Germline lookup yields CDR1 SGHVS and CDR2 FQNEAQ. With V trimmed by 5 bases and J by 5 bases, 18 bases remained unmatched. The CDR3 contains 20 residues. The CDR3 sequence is CASSPARDRGLMILNEKLFF. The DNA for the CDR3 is TGTGCCAGCAGCCCAGCCCGGGACAGGGGGCTTATGATCCTAAATGAAAAACTGTTTTTT.

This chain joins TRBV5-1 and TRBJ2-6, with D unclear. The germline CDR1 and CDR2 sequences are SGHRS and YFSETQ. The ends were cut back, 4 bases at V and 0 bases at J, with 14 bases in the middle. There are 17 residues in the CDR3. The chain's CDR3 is CASSLRVFASGANVLTF. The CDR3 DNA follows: TGCGCCAGCAGCCTCCGGGTCTTCGCCTCTGGGGCCAACGTCCTGACTTTC.

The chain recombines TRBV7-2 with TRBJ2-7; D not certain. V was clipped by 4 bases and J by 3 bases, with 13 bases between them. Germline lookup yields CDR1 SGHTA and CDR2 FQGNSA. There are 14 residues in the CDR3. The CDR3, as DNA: TGTGCCAGCAGCTCCTCATTAGCACTCTACGAGCAGTACTTC. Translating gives CASSSSLALYEQYF.

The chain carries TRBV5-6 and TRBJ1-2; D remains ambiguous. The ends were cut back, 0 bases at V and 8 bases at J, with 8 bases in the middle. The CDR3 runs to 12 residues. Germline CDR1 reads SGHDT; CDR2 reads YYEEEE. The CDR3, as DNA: TGTGCCAGCAGCTTGGACAGAAGCGGCTACACCTTC. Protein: CASSLDRSGYTF. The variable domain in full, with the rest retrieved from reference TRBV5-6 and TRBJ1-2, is DAGVTQSPTHLIKTRGQQVTLRCSPKSGHDTVSWYQQALGQGPQFIFQYYEEEERQRGNFPDRFSGHQFPNYSSELNVNALLLGDSALYLCASSLDRSGYTFGSGTRLTVV.

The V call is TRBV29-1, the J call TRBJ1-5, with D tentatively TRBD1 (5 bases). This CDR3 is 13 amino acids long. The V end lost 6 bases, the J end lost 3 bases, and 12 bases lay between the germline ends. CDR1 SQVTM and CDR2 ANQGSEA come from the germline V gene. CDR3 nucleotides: TGCAGCGTAGCAGACAGCTTCAATCAGCCCCAGCATTTT. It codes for CSVADSFNQPQHF.

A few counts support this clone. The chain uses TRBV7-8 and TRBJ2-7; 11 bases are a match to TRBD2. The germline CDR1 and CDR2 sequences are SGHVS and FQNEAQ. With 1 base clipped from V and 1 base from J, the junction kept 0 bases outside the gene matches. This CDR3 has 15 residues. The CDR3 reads CASSLVAGGSYEQYF. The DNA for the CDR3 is TGTGCCAGCAGCTTAGTAGCGGGAGGGTCCTACGAGCAGTACTTC.

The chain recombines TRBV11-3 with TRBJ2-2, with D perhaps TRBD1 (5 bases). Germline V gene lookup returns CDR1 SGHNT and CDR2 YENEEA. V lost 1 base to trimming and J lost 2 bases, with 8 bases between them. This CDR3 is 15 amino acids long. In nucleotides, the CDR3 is TGTGCCAGCAGCTTAGGACAGACTAACACCGGGGAGCTGTTTTTT. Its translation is CASSLGQTNTGELFF. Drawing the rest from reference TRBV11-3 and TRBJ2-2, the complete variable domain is EAGVVQSPRYKIIEKKQPVAFWCNPISGHNTLYWYLQNLGQGPELLIRYENEEAVDDSQLPKDRFSAERLKGVDSTLKIQPAELGDSAVYLCASSLGQTNTGELFFGEGSRLTVL.

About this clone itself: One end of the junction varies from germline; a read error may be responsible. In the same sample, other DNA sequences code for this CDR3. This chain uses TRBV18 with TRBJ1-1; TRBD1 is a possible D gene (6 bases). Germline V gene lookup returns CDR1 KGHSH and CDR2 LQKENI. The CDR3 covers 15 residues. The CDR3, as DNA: TGTGCCAGCTCACCACCGGGGGGGGCGAACACTGAAGCCTTCTTT. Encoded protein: CASSPPGGANTEAFF. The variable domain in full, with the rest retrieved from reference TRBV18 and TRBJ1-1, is NAGVMQNPRHLVRRRGQEARLRCSPMKGHSHVYWYRQLPEEGLKFMVYLQKENIIDESGMPKERFSAEFPKEGPSILRIQQVVRGDSAAYFCASSPPGGANTEAFFGQGTRLTVV.

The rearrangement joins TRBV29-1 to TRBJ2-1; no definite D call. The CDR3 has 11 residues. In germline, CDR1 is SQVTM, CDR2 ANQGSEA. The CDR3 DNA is TGCACCGCGTTATCCTACAATGAGCAGTTCTTC. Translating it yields CTALSYNEQFF.

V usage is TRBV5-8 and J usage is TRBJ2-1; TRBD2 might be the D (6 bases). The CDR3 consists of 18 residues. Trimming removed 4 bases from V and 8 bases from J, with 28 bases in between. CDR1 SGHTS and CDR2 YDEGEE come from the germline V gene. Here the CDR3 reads CASSPMRGGGIGRDEQFF. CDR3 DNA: TGTGCCAGCAGCCCGATGAGGGGCGGCGGGATCGGTCGAGATGAGCAGTTCTTC.

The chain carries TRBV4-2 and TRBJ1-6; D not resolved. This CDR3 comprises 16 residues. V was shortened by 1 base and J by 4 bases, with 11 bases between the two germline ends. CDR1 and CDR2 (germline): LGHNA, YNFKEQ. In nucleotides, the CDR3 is TGTGCCAGCAGCCAAGTCACGGCAGGATATAATTCACCCCTCCACTTT. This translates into CASSQVTAGYNSPLHF.

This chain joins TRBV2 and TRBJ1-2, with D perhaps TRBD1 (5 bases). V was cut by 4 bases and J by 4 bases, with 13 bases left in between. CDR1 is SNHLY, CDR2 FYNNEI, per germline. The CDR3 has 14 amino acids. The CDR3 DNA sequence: TGTGCCAGCAGTGGGCAGGGCCCCTCCTATGGCTACACCTTC. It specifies CASSGQGPSYGYTF.

The CDR3 region has the DNA TGTGCCAGCTCACCAGACAGGGGCATCACTGAAGCTTTCTTT. Translating gives CASSPDRGITEAFF. The V gene is TRBV18, the J gene TRBJ1-1, with TRBD1 identical over 8 bases. CDR3 length: 14 residues. The germline CDR1 and CDR2 sequences are KGHSH and LQKENI. After removal of 2 bases from V and 4 bases from J, the junction contained 3 bases not matched to a gene.

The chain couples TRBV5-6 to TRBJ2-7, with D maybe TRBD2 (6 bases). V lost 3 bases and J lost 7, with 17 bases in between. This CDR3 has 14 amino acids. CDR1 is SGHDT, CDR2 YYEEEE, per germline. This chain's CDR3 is CASSWGDPGGEQYF. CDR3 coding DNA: TGTGCCAGCAGCTGGGGGGACCCCGGAGGGGAGCAGTACTTC.

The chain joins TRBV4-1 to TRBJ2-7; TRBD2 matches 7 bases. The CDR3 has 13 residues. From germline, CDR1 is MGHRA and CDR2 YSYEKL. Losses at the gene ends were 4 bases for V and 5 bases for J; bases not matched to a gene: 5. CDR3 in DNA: TGCGCCAGCAGCCCCGCGGCGGGGGACGAGCAGTACTTC. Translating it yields CASSPAAGDEQYF.

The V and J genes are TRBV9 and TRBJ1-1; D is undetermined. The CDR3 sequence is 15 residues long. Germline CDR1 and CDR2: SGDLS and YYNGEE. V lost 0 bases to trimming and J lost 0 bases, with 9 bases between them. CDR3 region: CASSVGLGMNTEAFF. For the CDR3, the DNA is TGTGCCAGCAGCGTAGGTCTAGGAATGAACACTGAAGCTTTCTTT. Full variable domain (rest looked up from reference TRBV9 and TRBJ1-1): DSGVTQTPKHLITATGQRVTLRCSPRSGDLSVYWYQQSLDQGLQFLIQYYNGEERAKGNILERFSAQQFPDLHSELNLSSLELGDSALYFCASSVGLGMNTEAFFGQGTRLTVV.

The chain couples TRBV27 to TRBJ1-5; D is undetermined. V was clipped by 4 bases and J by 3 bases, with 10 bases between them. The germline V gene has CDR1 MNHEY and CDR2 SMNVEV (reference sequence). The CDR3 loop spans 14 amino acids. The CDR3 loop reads CASSSGRINQPQHF. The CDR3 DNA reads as TGTGCCAGCAGTTCGGGTCGGATCAATCAGCCCCAGCATTTT.

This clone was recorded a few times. The CDR3 region has the DNA TGTGCCAGCTCCCAGCAGGGAACTGAAGCTTTCTTT. It is translated as CASSQQGTEAFF. The genes are TRBV18 and TRBJ1-1; D perhaps matches TRBD1 (5 bases). Trimming left V 6 bases short and J 5 bases short, with 10 bases between. The germline CDR1 and CDR2 sequences are KGHSH and LQKENI. This CDR3 region has 12 residues.